The following is a T cell receptor beta chain sequence with its context. Its antigen is as yet unknown. The sample is drawn from a study of T cells after yellow fever vaccination. A single record per CDR3 protein comes from TCRdb applying MiXCR to the 5' RACE reads. The data hold about 300,000 distinct CDR3 sequences, with around 7% observed a single time. CDR3 length equals 13 residues. Germline CDR1 WSHSY, CDR2 SAAADI. Trimming left V 2 bases short and J 5 bases short, with 9 bases between. Whole-study results and caveats: Any FACS-sorted repertoire could hold abundant clonotypes that contaminate it from the bulk population.

This TCR was sampled from a man aged 18-30 years who received the YFV17D yellow fever vaccine. The chain joins TRBV10-2 to TRBJ2-5; a weak D match, TRBD1 (7 bases). The starting material was PBMCs, obtained roughly seven weeks after the first yellow fever vaccination. The DNA of the CDR3 is TGCGCCAGCAGTGAGCAGGGGGGCGAGACCCAGTACTTC. Its protein product is CASSEQGGETQYF.